These T cell receptor beta chains were read from a single sample in a study of early T cells in non-severe SARS-CoV-2 infection. Each CDR3 protein is one row after TCRdb ran MiXCR on the 5' RACE reads. The table includes 25,000 to 30,000 distinct CDR3 sequences, 5.3% detected once. The sample taken for sequencing was whole blood. The receptors were gathered from an adult who was a healthcare worker with PCR-confirmed SARS-CoV-2 infection or an uninfected control (not recorded which). Both conserved end residues are part of each CDR3. D genes are given only for firm matches. Rows may omit the clone size; those that give it use once, few, many or a size class.

TRBV28	NA	TRBJ2-1	many	TGTGCCAGCACCAGGGACTCTCCCTACAATGAGCAGTTCTTC	CASTRDSPYNEQFF
TRBV27	NA	TRBJ1-5	NA	TGTGCCAGCAGTTTACAGGGTGGGTATCAGCCCCAGCATTTT	CASSLQGGYQPQHF
TRBV5-1	NA	TRBJ1-4	many	TGCGCCAGCAGCGCCGGGACCGCAGAAAAACTGTTTTTT	CASSAGTAEKLFF
TRBV28	NA	TRBJ1-2	once	TGTGCCACCTCGAGGACAGTTCTAAATGGCTACACCTTC	CATSRTVLNGYTF
TRBV5-7	TRBD1	TRBJ2-2	many	TGTGCCAGCAGCTTCGGACAGGGGGTGAACACCGGGGAGCTGTTTTTT	CASSFGQGVNTGELFF
TRBV20-1	TRBD2	TRBJ2-3	many	TGCAGTGCGCTGACTAGCGAGGAAGATACGCAGTATTTT	CSALTSEEDTQYF
TRBV6-5	TRBD1	TRBJ1-2	many	TGTGCCAGCAGCCTCCATCGACAGGGTGGCTACACCTTC	CASSLHRQGGYTF
TRBV20-1	TRBD2	TRBJ2-7	few	TGCAGTGCTACGAGGGGACTAGCGGTGACTAGAGAGCAGTACTTC	CSATRGLAVTREQYF
TRBV29-1	TRBD2	TRBJ2-7	many	TGCAGCGTTGAAGGGGAGGGTGACGAGCAGTACTTC	CSVEGEGDEQYF
TRBV7-9	TRBD1	TRBJ1-5	medium-sized	TGTGCCAGCAGCCCGACAGGGAGCAATCAGCCCCAGCATTTT	CASSPTGSNQPQHF
TRBV4-3	NA	TRBJ2-1	many	TGCGCCAGCAGCCAACAGGATTCCTACAATGAGCAGTTCTTC	CASSQQDSYNEQFF
TRBV10-3	NA	TRBJ2-5	many	TGTGCCATCAGTGAGCCGACTAGAACAGAGACCCAGTACTTC	CAISEPTRTETQYF
TRBV19	NA	TRBJ2-5	many	TGTGCCAGTAGTACACAGGTACAACAAGAGACCCAGTACTTC	CASSTQVQQETQYF
TRBV10-3	TRBD1	TRBJ1-6	many	TGTGCCATCAGTGAGTCGGGGACAGGAAATAATTCACCCCTCCACTTT	CAISESGTGNNSPLHF
TRBV7-8	NA	TRBJ1-2	many	TGTGCCAGCAGCTTAGAGAGGGGTAGTCGGTATACAGCTAACTATGGCTACACCTTC	CASSLERGSRYTANYGYTF
TRBV2	NA	TRBJ2-1	few	TGTGCCAGCAGTGTCGGCAGTAACAATGAGCAGTTCTTC	CASSVGSNNEQFF
TRBV11-3	TRBD1	TRBJ2-2	medium-sized	TGTGCCAGCAGCCGGGACAGGGGCACCGGGGAGCTGTTTTTT	CASSRDRGTGELFF
TRBV5-1	TRBD1	TRBJ1-5	few	TGCGCCAGCAGCTTGACAGGGGACAATCAGCCCCAGCATTTT	CASSLTGDNQPQHF
TRBV12-3/TRBV12-4	TRBD1	TRBJ2-7	many	TGTGCCAGCAGAGGAAGAGGGGGCGGATACGAGCAGTACTTC	CASRGRGGGYEQYF
TRBV6-2/TRBV6-3	TRBD2	TRBJ2-7	many	TGTGCCAGCAGGCCACCGGGACTAGTCTCCTACGAGCAGTACTTC	CASRPPGLVSYEQYF
TRBV28	NA	TRBJ2-1	many	TGTGCCAGCAGTTTACTAGTCAATGAGCAGTTCTTC	CASSLLVNEQFF
TRBV11-2	NA	TRBJ1-2	many	TGTGCCAGCAGCCAGAACACAGCTAACTATGGCTACACCTTC	CASSQNTANYGYTF
TRBV29-1	NA	TRBJ1-2	many	TGCAGCGTTGAAGGAGGGGGAATATATGGCTACACCTTC	CSVEGGGIYGYTF
TRBV19	NA	TRBJ1-5	NA	TGTGCCAGTGCCGACAGATACAATCAGCCCCAGCATTTT	CASADRYNQPQHF
TRBV10-3	NA	TRBJ1-2	many	TGTGCCATCAGTGAGTCGCGGGCAGGGTCTAACTATGGCTACACCTTC	CAISESRAGSNYGYTF
TRBV16	NA	TRBJ2-7	many	TGTGCCAGCAGCCAATCGATTGATCCGGGGTACGAGCAGTACTTC	CASSQSIDPGYEQYF
TRBV7-2	NA	TRBJ1-2	many	TGTGCCAGCAGCTCAGAAACAGGGAGCTATGGCTACACCTTC	CASSSETGSYGYTF
TRBV20-1	NA	TRBJ1-2	few	TGCAGTGCCGGCGCGTCGGAGGCCTTTAACTATGGCTACACCTTC	CSAGASEAFNYGYTF
TRBV7-9	NA	TRBJ2-5	many	TGTGCCAGCAGCTCGAGGAGGGCCACAGGTTCCCAAGAGACCCAGTACTTC	CASSSRRATGSQETQYF
TRBV7-3	NA	TRBJ2-3	NA	TGTGCCAGCAGCTGGACGACTTGGTCCGCAGATACGCAGTATTTT	CASSWTTWSADTQYF
TRBV10-3	NA	TRBJ2-5	many	TGTGCCATCAGTGAGTCTATTAGTGAGAGGATGGGTCGAGAGACCCAGTACTTC	CAISESISERMGRETQYF
TRBV18	TRBD1	TRBJ2-5	few	TGTGCCAGCTCACCGAGGGACAGGGCCGGGACCCAGTACTTC	CASSPRDRAGTQYF
TRBV5-5	NA	TRBJ1-1	NA	TGTGCCAGCAGCTTGGTGTTGAACACTGAAGCTTTCTTT	CASSLVLNTEAFF
TRBV7-8	TRBD2	TRBJ2-3	many	TGTGCCAGCAGCTTAGGGGGACTAGCGCCAGATACGCAGTATTTT	CASSLGGLAPDTQYF
TRBV5-1	NA	TRBJ2-6	few	TGCGCCAGCAGCTTGGCCGGAGGCGGGGCCAACGTCCTGACTTTC	CASSLAGGGANVLTF
TRBV28	TRBD2	TRBJ2-1	NA	TGTGCCAGCAGTCCGCTTAGCGGGAGGGTTCTGTGGTCCTACAATGAGCAGTTCTTC	CASSPLSGRVLWSYNEQFF
TRBV12-3/TRBV12-4	TRBD1	TRBJ2-2	many	TGTGCCAGCAGTCAGACAGGGTTTAACACCGGGGAGCTGTTTTTT	CASSQTGFNTGELFF
TRBV7-9	NA	TRBJ2-3	many	TGTGCCAGCAGCATGGGGTCTTCAGATACGCAGTATTTT	CASSMGSSDTQYF
TRBV6-4	NA	TRBJ1-4	many	TGTGCCAGCAGTGACTGCCCGGGGGGCCAAAATGAAAAACTGTTTTTT	CASSDCPGGQNEKLFF
TRBV6-1	NA	TRBJ1-5	many	TGTGCCAGCAGTGAAGTTACCTGGCAAAATCAGCCCCAGCATTTT	CASSEVTWQNQPQHF
TRBV4-2	NA	TRBJ1-6	many	TGTGCCAGCAGCCAAGATCAGGATTCACCCCTCCACTTT	CASSQDQDSPLHF
TRBV28	NA	TRBJ1-5	many	TGTGCCAGCACCTTACAGGCGGGCGTTCAGCCCCAGCATTTT	CASTLQAGVQPQHF
TRBV5-1	TRBD1	TRBJ1-2	few	TGCGCCAGCAGCTTGGCCGGGACAGGGGGTGAAGGCTACACCTTC	CASSLAGTGGEGYTF
TRBV30	TRBD1	TRBJ2-3	many	TGTGCCGTGGAGACAGGGGTCGTAGATACGCAGTATTTT	CAVETGVVDTQYF
TRBV28	NA	TRBJ2-5	many	TGTGCCAGCCGGGAGGACAGGAAAGAGACCCAGTACTTC	CASREDRKETQYF